This T cell receptor (beta chain) comes out of a study of T-cell memory formation after mild COVID-19. Study results and caveats: A subset of responding clones appeared in pre-infection memory, suggesting cross-reactive memory joined. Clonal second-wave expansions that peaked on day 37 had unconfirmed SARS-CoV-2 specificity. Contracting clones localized mainly to CM and EM when CD4+ and mainly to EMRA when CD8+. Among clones contracting day 15 to 85, CD4/CD8 was balanced, whereas later expanders leaned CD4+.

Between the trimmed V and J ends, which lost 2 bases and 0 bases, there was a span of 11 bases. The CDR3 is 16 residues long. Concerning this clonotype itself: Its antigen is not known.

A single record per CDR3 protein comes from TCRdb applying MiXCR to the 5' RACE reads. The sample includes roughly 130,000 distinct CDR3 sequences, more than 15% seen only once; the top ten take around 4.8%. The material sequenced was PBMCs or a T cell subset sorted from them (not recorded which). The chain is built from TRBV23-1 and TRBJ1-5; D gene ambiguous. TRBV23-1 is designated an ORF whose function remains uncertain. This sequence was found in a man between 18 and 35 years old who had mild COVID-19 (a few samples of this study predate the infection). Cell type and time point are not known. The CDR3 DNA reads TGCGCCAGCAGTCAACAGGACGGTCCTAGCAATCAGCCCCAGCATTTT. This sequence encodes CASSQQDGPSNQPQHF.